This is a list of T cell receptor beta chains from one sample in a study of graft-versus-host responses after intestinal transplantation. Measured with immunoSEQ multiplex PCR; TCRdb has only the in-frame clones, and not every one. There are under 150,000 clones in the sample; approximately 95% occur only once, and over 2.5% lies in the top ten. Antigen specificity for these receptors is unknown. Sample: unstimulated CD8+ T cells sorted from spleen or lymph node cells, taken before intestinal transplant. The receptors here all came from a human donor who received an intestinal transplant. Both conserved end residues are part of each CDR3. A D gene is named only where the DNA matches it firmly. Clone size is stated in some rows and not others, as once, few, many or a class when expanded.

d_gene	v_gene	abundance	j_gene	CDR3nt	CDR3aa
NA	TRBV28	NA	TRBJ2-1	TGTGCCAGCAGTTTTCCCGGTTACAATGAGCAGTTCTTC	CASSFPGYNEQFF
NA	TRBV27	NA	TRBJ2-1	TGTGCCAGCAGTCCCCGTTTGGGGACGAGCTCCTACAATGAGCAGTTCTTC	CASSPRLGTSSYNEQFF
TRBD2	TRBV7-6	NA	TRBJ2-3	TGTGCCAGCAGCTCGGGACTAGCGGGAGGTTTAGATACGCAGTATTTT	CASSSGLAGGLDTQYF
NA	TRBV4-1	NA	TRBJ1-1	TGCGCCAGCAGCCCACGGGGGAGGGACACTGAAGCTTTCTTT	CASSPRGRDTEAFF
NA	TRBV19	once	TRBJ2-7	TGTGCCAGTAGTATAAAGGACCACTACGAGCAGTACTTC	CASSIKDHYEQYF
NA	TRBV5-6	NA	TRBJ1-1	TGTGCCAGCAGCGTAGGACGGATGAACACTGAAGCTTTCTTT	CASSVGRMNTEAFF
TRBD2	TRBV9	NA	TRBJ2-1	TGTGCCAGCAGCGACCACCCGGGACTAGACTATGAGCAGTTCTTC	CASSDHPGLDYEQFF
NA	TRBV9	NA	TRBJ2-1	TGTGCCAGCAGCGTAGAAGGTGTAGGGACGGGCAATGAGCAGTTCTTC	CASSVEGVGTGNEQFF
NA	TRBV5-4	NA	TRBJ2-7	TGTGCCAGCAGCCCTCTTAAGGGCCACTCCTACGAGCAGTACTTC	CASSPLKGHSYEQYF
NA	TRBV10-3	NA	TRBJ1-6	TGTGCCATCAGTGGCCCGGGACCGTTCTATAATTCACCCCTCCACTTT	CAISGPGPFYNSPLHF
NA	TRBV7-9	once	TRBJ2-1	TGTGCCAGCATCCGACTCCATAATGAGCAGTTCTTC	CASIRLHNEQFF
TRBD1	TRBV27	NA	TRBJ2-6	TGTGCCAGCAGGCCTACAGGGGTCTCTGGGGCCAACGTCCTGACTTTC	CASRPTGVSGANVLTF
TRBD1	TRBV30	NA	TRBJ2-7	TGTGCCTGGAGTGTATATCGACAGGGGGTCTACGAGCAGTACTTC	CAWSVYRQGVYEQYF
NA	TRBV4-3	NA	TRBJ2-1	TGCGCCAGCAGCCAATCCGACCCTTACAATGAGCAGTTCTTC	CASSQSDPYNEQFF
TRBD1	TRBV29-1	NA	TRBJ1-4	TGCAGCGGGAAGGGACAGACTAATGAAAAACTGTTTTTT	CSGKGQTNEKLFF
TRBD1	TRBV6-5	NA	TRBJ2-4	TGTGCCAGCAGTTCGACAGGGGCCAAAAACATTCAGTACTTC	CASSSTGAKNIQYF
NA	TRBV27	NA	TRBJ2-2	TGTGCCAGCAGTTTACAACAGGGGAACACCGGGGAGCTGTTTTTT	CASSLQQGNTGELFF
NA	TRBV14	NA	TRBJ2-1	TGTGCCAGCAGCCAAGAGGGATATGAGCAGTTCTTC	CASSQEGYEQFF
NA	TRBV9	NA	TRBJ2-1	TGTGCCAGCAGCGTAGAGGACTCATCTACCTATGAGCAGTTCTTC	CASSVEDSSTYEQFF
TRBD2	TRBV30	NA	TRBJ2-5	TGTGCCTGGAGTCTAGCGGGGGTTCAAGAGACCCAGTACTTC	CAWSLAGVQETQYF
TRBD1	TRBV27	NA	TRBJ1-5	TGTGCCAGCAGCCCCACAGGGGGTACCAATCAGCCCCAGCATTTT	CASSPTGGTNQPQHF
TRBD2	TRBV28	NA	TRBJ2-7	TGTGCCATCCAAGCGGGAGGCGTCAATTACGAGCAGTACTTC	CAIQAGGVNYEQYF
NA	TRBV4-1	NA	TRBJ1-2	TGCGCCAGCAGCCCCCGGGACAACGCTAACTATGGCTACACCTTC	CASSPRDNANYGYTF
NA	TRBV9	few	TRBJ1-5	TGTGCCAGCAGCGTAGGGGGAAACGGCAATCAGCCCCAGCATTTT	CASSVGGNGNQPQHF
NA	TRBV7-2	NA	TRBJ2-7	TGTGCCAGCAGCTTACCGCAGGATACCTACGAGCAGTACTTC	CASSLPQDTYEQYF
NA	TRBV28	NA	TRBJ1-3	TGTGCCAGCAGCCTAACGGGGGCTGGAAACACCATATATTTT	CASSLTGAGNTIYF
NA	TRBV7-2	NA	TRBJ2-7	TGTGCCAGCAGCTGGGACAACTACGAGCAGTACTTC	CASSWDNYEQYF
TRBD2	TRBV6-5	NA	TRBJ2-7	TGTGCCAGCAGATCCGGGACTAGCGGCCTCTACGAGCAGTACTTC	CASRSGTSGLYEQYF
NA	TRBV13	NA	TRBJ2-1	TGTGCCAGCAGCGGACTGACTTATGATGAGCAGTTCTTC	CASSGLTYDEQFF
NA	TRBV10-2	NA	TRBJ1-3	TGCGCCAGCAGTGAGTCGCCGGGCTCTGGAAACACCATATATTTT	CASSESPGSGNTIYF
NA	TRBV4-2	NA	TRBJ2-5	TGTGCCAGCAGCCAAGGCGAGGTCAGGGGCCTGCGGAACCAAGAGACCCAGTACTTC	CASSQGEVRGLRNQETQYF
NA	TRBV5-4	few	TRBJ2-2	TGTGCCAGCAGCTTGGGACTTTCGAACACCGGGGAGCTGTTTTTT	CASSLGLSNTGELFF
NA	TRBV2	NA	TRBJ2-7	TGTGCCAGCGCCGGCGGGAACTCCTACGAGCAGTACTTC	CASAGGNSYEQYF
TRBD1	TRBV7-9	NA	TRBJ1-4	TGTGCCAGCAGCCGATGGGGACAGGGGGTAGAGGGGGAAAAACTGTTTTTT	CASSRWGQGVEGEKLFF
TRBD2	TRBV5-1	NA	TRBJ2-7	TGCGCCAGCAGCTCTGCCGATGAGCGGGAGAGACTCCCCTACGAGCAGTACTTC	CASSSADERERLPYEQYF
NA	TRBV9	NA	TRBJ2-1	TGTGCCAGCAGCCCGGACAGCGTAAGCGCCAGTGAGCAGTTCTTC	CASSPDSVSASEQFF
NA	TRBV27	NA	TRBJ2-7	TGTGCCAGCAGTGCCTCCTACGAGCAGTACTTC	CASSASYEQYF
NA	TRBV6-4	NA	TRBJ1-1	TGTGCCAGCAGCTCCGGGAGGCACACTGAAGCTTTCTTT	CASSSGRHTEAFF
TRBD2	TRBV9	NA	TRBJ2-7	TGTGCCAGCAGCGTAGGTGCGGGAGTGTTCTACGAGCAGTACTTC	CASSVGAGVFYEQYF
TRBD1	TRBV5-1	NA	TRBJ2-1	TGCGCCAGCAGGTCCCGGGACAGTCCCTACAATGAGCAGTTCTTC	CASRSRDSPYNEQFF
NA	TRBV6-5	few	TRBJ2-7	TGTGCCAGCAGCCCCAGGGGCGCGAGGAGCGAGCAGTACTTC	CASSPRGARSEQYF
TRBD2	TRBV4-1	NA	TRBJ2-7	TGCGCCAGCAGCCAAGAAGGACTAGCGGGAGGATACGAGCAGTACTTC	CASSQEGLAGGYEQYF
TRBD2	TRBV6-5	NA	TRBJ2-7	TGTGCCAGCAGTCCGACTAGCGGGAAGTTCGAGCAGTACTTC	CASSPTSGKFEQYF
TRBD2	TRBV5-1	NA	TRBJ2-2	TGCGCCAGCAGCTGGGGACTAGCGGGAAACACCGGGGAGCTGTTTTTT	CASSWGLAGNTGELFF
NA	TRBV10-3	NA	TRBJ1-2	TGTGCCATCAGTCAAACCCTCCTAGGCGCTAACTATGGCTACACCTTC	CAISQTLLGANYGYTF
TRBD1	TRBV11-2	NA	TRBJ2-7	TGTGCCAGCAGCTTAGACGAGGGGACAGGGAGGGACGAGCAGTACTTC	CASSLDEGTGRDEQYF
TRBD1	TRBV27	NA	TRBJ1-5	TGTGCCAGCAGTGACAGGGGGTTTAGCAATCAGCCCCAGCATTTT	CASSDRGFSNQPQHF